Listed below are T cell receptor beta chains from one sample, sequenced in a study of PD-L1 blockade in urothelial cancer. The assay was immunoSEQ multiplex PCR, and TCRdb's table has in-frame clones only and misses some. The sample consists of 35,000 to 55,000 clones, about four fifths of them appearing once. The sequencing used PBMCs, collected around atezolizumab (anti-PD-L1) treatment. Receptors were obtained from a man between 65 and 80 years old with urothelial cancer. Both conserved end residues are part of each CDR3. A D gene is named only where the DNA matches it firmly. Clone size is given for some rows only: seen once, a few or many times, or a class if the clone is expanded.

abundance: NA
d_gene: NA
j_gene: TRBJ1-6
len: 16
v_gene: TRBV30
CDR3aa: CAWRYAASSYNSPLHF
CDR3nt: TGTGCCTGGAGATACGCGGCGAGCTCCTATAATTCACCCCTCCACTTT

abundance: NA
d_gene: NA
j_gene: TRBJ1-1
len: 17
v_gene: TRBV4-3
CDR3aa: CASSQERGRPVPTEAFF
CDR3nt: TGCGCCAGCAGCCAAGAAAGAGGTAGGCCGGTCCCCACTGAAGCTTTCTTT

abundance: NA
d_gene: NA
j_gene: TRBJ2-7
len: 15
v_gene: TRBV19
CDR3aa: CASRPWADSSYEQYF
CDR3nt: TGTGCCAGTAGACCCTGGGCAGACAGCTCCTACGAGCAGTACTTC

abundance: NA
d_gene: NA
j_gene: TRBJ1-1
len: 13
v_gene: TRBV27
CDR3aa: CASSLSRNTEAFF
CDR3nt: TGTGCCAGCAGTTTATCGAGGAATACTGAAGCTTTCTTT

abundance: NA
d_gene: NA
j_gene: TRBJ1-3
len: 15
v_gene: TRBV4-3
CDR3aa: CASSQALSSGNTIYF
CDR3nt: TGCGCCAGCAGCCAAGCGCTGAGCTCTGGAAACACCATATATTTT

abundance: NA
d_gene: NA
j_gene: TRBJ2-5
len: 14
v_gene: TRBV7-6
CDR3aa: CASSLASGQETQYF
CDR3nt: TGTGCCAGCAGCTTAGCGTCAGGTCAAGAGACCCAGTACTTC

abundance: NA
d_gene: NA
j_gene: TRBJ1-1
len: 14
v_gene: TRBV19
CDR3aa: CATQGRGAVTEAFF
CDR3nt: TGTGCCACCCAAGGGAGGGGGGCGGTCACTGAGGCTTTCTTT

abundance: NA
d_gene: NA
j_gene: TRBJ1-4
len: 15
v_gene: TRBV5-4
CDR3aa: CASSNNLATNEKLFF
CDR3nt: TGTGCCAGCAGTAATAATCTTGCAACTAATGAAAAACTGTTTTTT

abundance: NA
d_gene: NA
j_gene: TRBJ1-5
len: 14
v_gene: TRBV4-3
CDR3aa: CASSLRTADQPQHF
CDR3nt: TGCGCCAGCAGCCTCAGGACAGCCGATCAGCCCCAGCATTTT

abundance: NA
d_gene: TRBD2
j_gene: TRBJ2-1
len: 16
v_gene: TRBV5-1
CDR3aa: CASSLASGGRYNEQFF
CDR3nt: TGCGCCAGCAGCTTGGCTAGCGGGGGTCGGTACAATGAGCAGTTCTTC

abundance: NA
d_gene: TRBD1
j_gene: TRBJ2-3
len: 16
v_gene: TRBV6-1
CDR3aa: CASSVGTGDTGDTQYF
CDR3nt: TGTGCCAGCAGTGTAGGGACAGGGGATACGGGTGATACGCAGTATTTT

abundance: NA
d_gene: NA
j_gene: TRBJ2-1
len: 16
v_gene: TRBV4-1
CDR3aa: CASSQEGGNTYNEQFF
CDR3nt: TGCGCCAGCAGCCAAGAAGGCGGCAACACCTACAATGAGCAGTTCTTC

abundance: NA
d_gene: NA
j_gene: TRBJ2-3
len: 14
v_gene: TRBV5-1
CDR3aa: CASSNPGDTDTQYF
CDR3nt: TGCGCCAGCAGTAATCCGGGGGACACAGATACGCAGTATTTT

abundance: NA
d_gene: TRBD2
j_gene: TRBJ2-1
len: 15
v_gene: TRBV7-3
CDR3aa: CASSPTGTSGNEQFF
CDR3nt: TGTGCCAGCAGTCCGACCGGGACTAGCGGCAATGAGCAGTTCTTC

abundance: once
d_gene: NA
j_gene: TRBJ1-1
len: 14
v_gene: TRBV6-6
CDR3aa: CASSLSTMNTEAFF
CDR3nt: TGTGCCAGCAGCCTAAGTACCATGAACACTGAAGCTTTCTTT

abundance: NA
d_gene: TRBD2
j_gene: TRBJ2-1
len: 15
v_gene: TRBV27
CDR3aa: CASRPTSGHYNEQFF
CDR3nt: TGTGCCAGCAGACCGACTAGCGGGCACTACAATGAGCAGTTCTTC

abundance: few
d_gene: TRBD1
j_gene: TRBJ1-2
len: 14
v_gene: TRBV7-2
CDR3aa: CASSYRQGRYGYTF
CDR3nt: TGTGCCAGCAGCTATCGACAGGGGCGGTATGGCTACACCTTC

abundance: NA
d_gene: NA
j_gene: TRBJ2-7
len: 12
v_gene: TRBV29-1
CDR3aa: CSVEGVSYEQYF
CDR3nt: TGCAGCGTTGAAGGCGTCTCCTACGAGCAGTACTTC

abundance: few
d_gene: TRBD1
j_gene: TRBJ1-2
len: 14
v_gene: TRBV5-1
CDR3aa: CASSLGQGYDGYTF
CDR3nt: TGCGCCAGCAGCTTGGGACAGGGCTATGATGGCTACACCTTC

abundance: NA
d_gene: NA
j_gene: TRBJ2-7
len: 15
v_gene: TRBV7-9
CDR3aa: CASSLDIDTLRGQYF
CDR3nt: TGTGCCAGCAGCTTAGATATTGACACCCTCCGTGGGCAGTACTTC

abundance: NA
d_gene: TRBD1
j_gene: TRBJ1-1
len: 14
v_gene: TRBV18
CDR3aa: CASSPGQANTEAFF
CDR3nt: TGTGCCAGCTCACCAGGACAGGCGAACACTGAAGCTTTCTTT

abundance: NA
d_gene: NA
j_gene: TRBJ2-1
len: 14
v_gene: TRBV7-9
CDR3aa: CASSLALLSNEQFF
CDR3nt: TGTGCCAGCAGCTTAGCGCTACTCTCCAATGAGCAGTTCTTC

abundance: NA
d_gene: NA
j_gene: TRBJ2-5
len: 12
v_gene: TRBV7-2
CDR3aa: CASSQQGETQYF
CDR3nt: TGTGCCAGCAGCCAACAGGGAGAGACCCAGTACTTC

abundance: NA
d_gene: TRBD1
j_gene: TRBJ2-5
len: 14
v_gene: TRBV6-5
CDR3aa: CASSRRQGRETQYF
CDR3nt: TGTGCCAGCAGTCGCAGACAGGGGCGAGAGACCCAGTACTTC

abundance: NA
d_gene: TRBD1
j_gene: TRBJ1-2
len: 13
v_gene: TRBV29-1
CDR3aa: CSVERQGAVGYTF
CDR3nt: TGCAGCGTGGAAAGACAGGGGGCGGTAGGCTACACCTTC

abundance: once
d_gene: TRBD1
j_gene: TRBJ1-2
len: 14
v_gene: TRBV7-2
CDR3aa: CASSTKTGTYGYTF
CDR3nt: TGTGCCAGCAGCACTAAGACAGGGACTTATGGCTACACCTTC

abundance: once
d_gene: NA
j_gene: TRBJ2-7
len: 14
v_gene: TRBV5-4
CDR3aa: CASSPLAGSYEQYF
CDR3nt: TGTGCCAGCAGCCCCCTTGCGGGTTCCTACGAGCAGTACTTC

abundance: few
d_gene: NA
j_gene: TRBJ2-7
len: 13
v_gene: TRBV27
CDR3aa: CASSTLSRGEQYF
CDR3nt: TGTGCCAGCAGTACCCTTTCAAGGGGCGAGCAGTACTTC

abundance: NA
d_gene: NA
j_gene: TRBJ1-1
len: 12
v_gene: TRBV18
CDR3aa: CASSTGGTEAFF
CDR3nt: TGTGCCAGCTCAACGGGTGGCACTGAAGCTTTCTTT

abundance: NA
d_gene: NA
j_gene: TRBJ1-5
len: 17
v_gene: TRBV28
CDR3aa: CASSKQTPGGGNQPQHF
CDR3nt: TGTGCCAGCAGCAAACAGACACCGGGGGGAGGGAATCAGCCCCAGCATTTT

abundance: few
d_gene: TRBD1
j_gene: TRBJ2-7
len: 15
v_gene: TRBV7-6
CDR3aa: CASSWATGGRYEQYF
CDR3nt: TGTGCCAGCAGCTGGGCCACAGGGGGGCGGTACGAGCAGTACTTC

abundance: NA
d_gene: TRBD1
j_gene: TRBJ2-1
len: 14
v_gene: TRBV6-1
CDR3aa: CASSGTGTGNEQFF
CDR3nt: TGTGCCAGCAGCGGCACCGGGACAGGGAATGAGCAGTTCTTC

abundance: NA
d_gene: TRBD2
j_gene: TRBJ2-1
len: 18
v_gene: TRBV4-3
CDR3aa: CASSQKAGASGSRNEQFF
CDR3nt: TGCGCCAGCAGCCAAAAGGCAGGCGCTAGCGGGTCTAGGAATGAGCAGTTCTTC

abundance: NA
d_gene: TRBD1
j_gene: TRBJ1-1
len: 14
v_gene: TRBV28
CDR3aa: CASRFPRGHSEAFF
CDR3nt: TGTGCCAGCAGATTCCCCAGGGGGCACTCTGAAGCTTTCTTT

abundance: NA
d_gene: NA
j_gene: TRBJ2-3
len: 16
v_gene: TRBV5-1
CDR3aa: CASSSRAGGVTDTQYF
CDR3nt: TGCGCCAGCAGCTCAAGGGCGGGCGGAGTCACAGATACGCAGTATTTT

abundance: NA
d_gene: NA
j_gene: TRBJ2-5
len: 16
v_gene: TRBV5-1
CDR3aa: CASSLAQGVPQETQYF
CDR3nt: TGCGCCAGCAGCTTGGCACAGGGCGTCCCACAAGAGACCCAGTACTTC

abundance: NA
d_gene: TRBD1
j_gene: TRBJ2-1
len: 13
v_gene: TRBV2
CDR3aa: CASSAPGGGEQFF
CDR3nt: TGTGCCAGCAGTGCGCCAGGGGGTGGTGAGCAGTTCTTC

abundance: NA
d_gene: NA
j_gene: TRBJ1-1
len: 11
v_gene: TRBV7-9
CDR3aa: CASSFEFEAFF
CDR3nt: TGTGCCAGCAGCTTTGAGTTTGAAGCTTTCTTT

abundance: NA
d_gene: TRBD2
j_gene: TRBJ2-3
len: 15
v_gene: TRBV28
CDR3aa: CASSLLAGARDTQYF
CDR3nt: TGTGCCAGCAGTTTGCTAGCGGGAGCTAGGGATACGCAGTATTTT

abundance: NA
d_gene: NA
j_gene: TRBJ2-1
len: 15
v_gene: TRBV4-3
CDR3aa: CASSQQGLTYNEQFF
CDR3nt: TGCGCCAGCAGCCAGCAGGGACTTACTTACAATGAGCAGTTCTTC

abundance: NA
d_gene: NA
j_gene: TRBJ2-4
len: 14
v_gene: TRBV7-2
CDR3aa: CASSPPAERNIQYF
CDR3nt: TGTGCCAGCAGCCCCCCGGCCGAGCGAAACATTCAGTACTTC

abundance: few
d_gene: NA
j_gene: TRBJ2-3
len: 15
v_gene: TRBV7-8
CDR3aa: CASSPLTGITDTQYF
CDR3nt: TGTGCCAGCAGCCCCTTAACGGGGATCACAGATACGCAGTATTTT

abundance: few
d_gene: NA
j_gene: TRBJ2-1
len: 15
v_gene: TRBV7-8
CDR3aa: CASSFGGRTYNEQFF
CDR3nt: TGTGCCAGCAGCTTTGGGGGGAGAACCTACAATGAGCAGTTCTTC

abundance: NA
d_gene: TRBD1
j_gene: TRBJ1-3
len: 16
v_gene: TRBV5-1
CDR3aa: CASSLRGQGSGNTIYF
CDR3nt: TGCGCCAGCAGCTTGAGGGGACAGGGTTCTGGAAACACCATATATTTT

abundance: NA
d_gene: TRBD1
j_gene: TRBJ1-5
len: 16
v_gene: TRBV5-5
CDR3aa: CASSPTGSGQGQPQHF
CDR3nt: TGTGCCAGCAGCCCTACAGGGTCGGGACAGGGTCAGCCCCAGCATTTT

abundance: few
d_gene: NA
j_gene: TRBJ2-5
len: 14
v_gene: TRBV13
CDR3aa: CASSPRSRGETQYF
CDR3nt: TGTGCCAGCAGCCCCCGTAGCCGGGGGGAGACCCAGTACTTC

abundance: NA
d_gene: NA
j_gene: TRBJ2-7
len: 15
v_gene: TRBV9
CDR3aa: CASSVAATSSYEQYF
CDR3nt: TGTGCCAGCAGCGTAGCCGCGACAAGCAGCTACGAGCAGTACTTC

abundance: NA
d_gene: NA
j_gene: TRBJ2-5
len: 14
v_gene: TRBV6-5
CDR3aa: CASAGTQPIETQYF
CDR3nt: TGTGCCAGCGCCGGGACTCAACCCATAGAGACCCAGTACTTC

abundance: NA
d_gene: NA
j_gene: TRBJ1-1
len: 11
v_gene: TRBV10-3
CDR3aa: CAISASTEAFF
CDR3nt: TGTGCCATCAGTGCTTCCACTGAAGCTTTCTTT

abundance: NA
d_gene: TRBD1
j_gene: TRBJ1-1
len: 14
v_gene: TRBV7-9
CDR3aa: CASSWGQVNTEAFF
CDR3nt: TGTGCCAGCAGCTGGGGACAGGTTAACACTGAAGCTTTCTTT

abundance: NA
d_gene: NA
j_gene: TRBJ1-3
len: 15
v_gene: TRBV4-1
CDR3aa: CASRKTQDSGNTIYF
CDR3nt: TGCGCCAGCAGGAAAACCCAGGACTCTGGAAACACCATATATTTT

abundance: once
d_gene: NA
j_gene: TRBJ2-3
len: 14
v_gene: TRBV29-1
CDR3aa: CSANSGGSTDTQYF
CDR3nt: TGCAGCGCCAACTCCGGGGGTAGCACAGATACGCAGTATTTT